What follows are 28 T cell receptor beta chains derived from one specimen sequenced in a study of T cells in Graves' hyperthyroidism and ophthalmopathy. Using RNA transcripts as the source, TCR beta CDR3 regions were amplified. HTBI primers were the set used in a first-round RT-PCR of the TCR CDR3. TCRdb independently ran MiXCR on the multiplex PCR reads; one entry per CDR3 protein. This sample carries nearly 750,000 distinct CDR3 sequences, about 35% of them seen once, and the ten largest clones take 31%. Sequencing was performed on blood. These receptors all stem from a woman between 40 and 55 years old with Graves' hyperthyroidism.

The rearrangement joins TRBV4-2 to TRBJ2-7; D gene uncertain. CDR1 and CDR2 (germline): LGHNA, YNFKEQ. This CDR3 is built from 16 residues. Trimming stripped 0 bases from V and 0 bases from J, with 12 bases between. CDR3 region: CASSQDHQPSSYEQYF. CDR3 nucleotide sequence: TGTGCCAGCAGCCAAGATCATCAACCAAGCTCCTACGAGCAGTACTTC.

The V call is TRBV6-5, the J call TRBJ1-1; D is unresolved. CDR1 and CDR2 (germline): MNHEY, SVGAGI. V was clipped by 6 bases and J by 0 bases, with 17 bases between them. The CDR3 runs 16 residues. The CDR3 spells CASRRNTGSMNTEAFF. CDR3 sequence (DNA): TGTGCCAGCAGACGGAACACCGGATCAATGAACACTGAAGCTTTCTTT.

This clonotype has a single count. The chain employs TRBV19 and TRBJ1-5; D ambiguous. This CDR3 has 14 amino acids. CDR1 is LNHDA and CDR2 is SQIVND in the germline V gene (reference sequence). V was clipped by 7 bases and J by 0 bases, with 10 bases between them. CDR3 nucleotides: TGTGCCAGTACCACGGGAGCTAGCAATCAGCCCCAGCATTTT. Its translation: CASTTGASNQPQHF.

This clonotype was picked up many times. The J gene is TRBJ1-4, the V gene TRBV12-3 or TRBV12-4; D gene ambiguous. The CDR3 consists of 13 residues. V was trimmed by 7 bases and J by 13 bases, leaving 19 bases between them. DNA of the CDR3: TGTGCCAGCAAATCAAGGCCCGATAATCGACTGTTTTTT. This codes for CASKSRPDNRLFF.

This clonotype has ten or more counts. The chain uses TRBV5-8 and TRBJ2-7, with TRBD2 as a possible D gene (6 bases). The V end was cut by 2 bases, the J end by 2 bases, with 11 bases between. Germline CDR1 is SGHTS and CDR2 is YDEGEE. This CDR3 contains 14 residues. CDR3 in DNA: TGTGCCAGCAGCTTACCGGGGGAAACCTACGAGCAGTACTTC. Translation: CASSLPGETYEQYF.

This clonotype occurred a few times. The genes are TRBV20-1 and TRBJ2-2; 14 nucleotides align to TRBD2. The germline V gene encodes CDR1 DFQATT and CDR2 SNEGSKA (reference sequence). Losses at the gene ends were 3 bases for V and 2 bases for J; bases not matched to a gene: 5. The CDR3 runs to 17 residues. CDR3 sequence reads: CSARAGLAGVNTGELFF. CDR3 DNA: TGCAGTGCTAGGGCGGGACTAGCGGGGGTCAACACCGGGGAGCTGTTTTTT.

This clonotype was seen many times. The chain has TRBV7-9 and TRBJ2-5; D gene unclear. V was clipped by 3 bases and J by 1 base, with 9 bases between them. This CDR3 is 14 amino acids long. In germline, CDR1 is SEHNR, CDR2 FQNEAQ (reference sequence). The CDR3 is CASSLAGVQETQYF. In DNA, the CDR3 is TGTGCCAGCAGCTTGGCAGGAGTCCAAGAGACCCAGTACTTC.

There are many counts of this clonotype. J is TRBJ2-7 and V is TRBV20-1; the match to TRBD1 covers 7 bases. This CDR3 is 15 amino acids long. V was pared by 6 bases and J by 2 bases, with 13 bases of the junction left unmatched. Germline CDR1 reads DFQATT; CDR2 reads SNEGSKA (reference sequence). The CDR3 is CSALGDGQDAYEQYF. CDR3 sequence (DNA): TGCAGTGCCTTAGGGGACGGACAGGATGCCTACGAGCAGTACTTC.

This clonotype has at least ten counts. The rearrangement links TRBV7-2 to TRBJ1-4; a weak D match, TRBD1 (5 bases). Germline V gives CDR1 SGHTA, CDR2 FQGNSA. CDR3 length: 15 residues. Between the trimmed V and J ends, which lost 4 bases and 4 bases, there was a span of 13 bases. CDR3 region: CASSWKLTVNEKLFF. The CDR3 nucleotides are TGTGCCAGCAGCTGGAAACTGACAGTTAATGAAAAACTGTTTTTT.

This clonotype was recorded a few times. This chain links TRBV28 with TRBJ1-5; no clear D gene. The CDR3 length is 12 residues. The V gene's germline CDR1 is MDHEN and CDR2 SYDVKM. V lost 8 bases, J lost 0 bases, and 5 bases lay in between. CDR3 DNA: TGTGCCAGCCTTACTAGCAATCAGCCCCAGCATTTT. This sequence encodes CASLTSNQPQHF.

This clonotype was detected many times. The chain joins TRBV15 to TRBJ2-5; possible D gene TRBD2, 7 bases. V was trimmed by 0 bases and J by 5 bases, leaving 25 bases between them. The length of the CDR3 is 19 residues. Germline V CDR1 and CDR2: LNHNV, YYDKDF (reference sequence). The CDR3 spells CATSRDLPQGGAPRETQYF. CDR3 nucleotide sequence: TGTGCCACCAGCAGAGATCTTCCCCAAGGGGGGGCCCCACGGGAGACCCAGTACTTC. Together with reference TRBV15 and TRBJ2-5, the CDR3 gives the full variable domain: DAMVIQNPRYQVTQFGKPVTLSCSQTLNHNVMYWYQQKSSQAPKLLFHYYDKDFNNEADTPDNFQSRRPNTSFCFLDIRSPGLGDTAMYLCATSRDLPQGGAPRETQYFGPGTRLLVL.

The CDR3 DNA reads TGCGCCAGCAGTCGGGACAGTTTCTCCTACGAGCAGTACTTC. Its translation is CASSRDSFSYEQYF. The chain is built from TRBV4-3 and TRBJ2-7; 7 bases line up with TRBD1. The germline CDR1 and CDR2 sequences are LGHNA and YSLEER. V lost 6 bases and J lost 0; bases outside the gene matches: 5. The CDR3 is 14 residues long.

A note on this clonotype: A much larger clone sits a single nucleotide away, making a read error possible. As DNA, the CDR3 is TGTGCCAGCAGTTTATATCTCTCGGGTGGAACTGAAGCTTTCTTT. Translated, it gives CASSLYLSGGTEAFF. The V call is TRBV7-9, the J call TRBJ1-1; D gene unclear. The CDR3 extends over 15 amino acids. Per the germline V gene, CDR1 is SEHNR and CDR2 is FQNEAQ (reference sequence). V was trimmed by 6 bases and J by 5 bases, leaving 19 bases between them.

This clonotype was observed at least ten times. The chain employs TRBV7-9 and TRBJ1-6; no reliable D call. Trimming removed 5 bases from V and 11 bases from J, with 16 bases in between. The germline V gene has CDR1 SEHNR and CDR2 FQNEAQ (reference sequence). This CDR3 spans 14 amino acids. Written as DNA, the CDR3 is TGTGCCAGCAGCACTAGGACCGGTAACCCACCCCTCCACTTT. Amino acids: CASSTRTGNPPLHF.

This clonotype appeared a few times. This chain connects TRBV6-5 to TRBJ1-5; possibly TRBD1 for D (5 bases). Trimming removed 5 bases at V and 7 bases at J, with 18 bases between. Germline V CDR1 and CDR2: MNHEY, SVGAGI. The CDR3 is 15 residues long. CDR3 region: CASSPLERGLQPQHF. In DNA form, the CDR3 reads TGTGCCAGCAGTCCCCTTGAACGGGGGTTGCAGCCCCAGCATTTT.

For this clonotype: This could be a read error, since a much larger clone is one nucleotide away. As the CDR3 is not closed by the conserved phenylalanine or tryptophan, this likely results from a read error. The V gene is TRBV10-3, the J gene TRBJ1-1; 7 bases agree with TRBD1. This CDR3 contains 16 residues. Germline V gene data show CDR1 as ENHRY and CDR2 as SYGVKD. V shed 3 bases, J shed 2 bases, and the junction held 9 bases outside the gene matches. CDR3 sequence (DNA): TGTGCCATCAGTGAACTTTTAGGACAGGCCAACACTGAAGCTTTCCTT. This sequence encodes CAISELLGQANTEAFL.

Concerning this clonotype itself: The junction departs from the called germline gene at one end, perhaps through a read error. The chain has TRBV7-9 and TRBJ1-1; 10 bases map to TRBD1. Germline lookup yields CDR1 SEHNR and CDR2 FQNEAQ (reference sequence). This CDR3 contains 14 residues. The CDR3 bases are TGTGCCAGTTCAGACAGGGGGCTCGGTACTGAAGCTTCCTTT. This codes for CASSDRGLGTEASF.

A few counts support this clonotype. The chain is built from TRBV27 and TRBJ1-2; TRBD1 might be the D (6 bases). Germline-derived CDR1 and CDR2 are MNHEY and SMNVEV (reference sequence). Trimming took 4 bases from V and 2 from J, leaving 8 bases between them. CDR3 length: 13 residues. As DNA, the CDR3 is TGTGCCAGCAGTTACAGGGCGAACTATGGCTACACCTTC. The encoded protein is CASSYRANYGYTF.

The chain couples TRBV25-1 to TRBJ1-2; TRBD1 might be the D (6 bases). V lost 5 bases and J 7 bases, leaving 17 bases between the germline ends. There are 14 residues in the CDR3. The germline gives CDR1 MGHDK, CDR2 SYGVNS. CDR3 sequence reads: CASSYFLAGAGYTF. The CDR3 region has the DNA TGTGCCAGCAGTTATTTTCTGGCAGGGGCTGGCTACACCTTC.

The CDR3 bases are TGTGCCAGCAGCTTAAATGGGGGGCTTGGGCAGCCCCAGCATTTT. It codes for CASSLNGGLGQPQHF. The rearrangement links TRBV7-8 to TRBJ1-5, with TRBD1 as a possible D gene (6 bases). The V end was cut by 2 bases, the J end by 7 bases, with 15 bases between. Per germline, CDR1 SGHVS and CDR2 FQNEAQ. The CDR3 is 15 residues long.

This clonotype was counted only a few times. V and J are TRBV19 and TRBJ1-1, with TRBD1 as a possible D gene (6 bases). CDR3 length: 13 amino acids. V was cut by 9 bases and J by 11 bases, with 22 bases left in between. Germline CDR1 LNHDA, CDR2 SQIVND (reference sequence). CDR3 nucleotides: TGTGCCAGCAGTGAAGAGGGGGGGTCGGAGGCTTTCTTT. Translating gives CASSEEGGSEAFF.

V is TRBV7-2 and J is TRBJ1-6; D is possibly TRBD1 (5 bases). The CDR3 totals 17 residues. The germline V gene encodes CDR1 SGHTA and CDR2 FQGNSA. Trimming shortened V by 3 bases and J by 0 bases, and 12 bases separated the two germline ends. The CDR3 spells CASSLRGEISYNSPLHF. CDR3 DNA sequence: TGTGCCAGCAGCTTGCGGGGGGAGATCTCCTATAATTCACCCCTCCACTTT. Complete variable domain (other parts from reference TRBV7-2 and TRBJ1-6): GAGVSQSPSNKVTEKGKDVELRCDPISGHTALYWYRQSLGQGLEFLIYFQGNSAPDKSGLPSDRFSAERTGGSVSTLTIQRTQQEDSAVYLCASSLRGEISYNSPLHFGNGTRLTVT.

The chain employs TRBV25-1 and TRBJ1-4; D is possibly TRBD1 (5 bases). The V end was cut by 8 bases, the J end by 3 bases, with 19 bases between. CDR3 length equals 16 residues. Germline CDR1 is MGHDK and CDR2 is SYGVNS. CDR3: CASSPLVGPANEKLFF. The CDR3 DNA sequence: TGTGCCAGCTCACCACTGGTGGGACCAGCTAATGAAAAACTGTTTTTT.

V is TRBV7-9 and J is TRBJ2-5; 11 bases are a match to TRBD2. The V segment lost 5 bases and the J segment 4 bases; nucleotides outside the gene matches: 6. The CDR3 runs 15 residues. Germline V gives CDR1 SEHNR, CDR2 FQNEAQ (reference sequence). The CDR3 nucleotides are TGTGCCAGCAGCAAAATAGCGGGAGGGCCAGAGACCCAGTACTTC. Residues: CASSKIAGGPETQYF.

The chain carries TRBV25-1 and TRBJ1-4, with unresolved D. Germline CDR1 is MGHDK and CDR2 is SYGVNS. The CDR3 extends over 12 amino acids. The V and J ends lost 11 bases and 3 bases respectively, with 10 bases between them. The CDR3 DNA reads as TGTGCCCTCACCCGGCCTAATGAAAAACTGTTTTTT. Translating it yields CALTRPNEKLFF.

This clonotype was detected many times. This CDR3 is CASSVSGTGIGEQYF. The CDR3 coding sequence is TGTGCCAGCAGTGTGTCCGGGACAGGGATCGGCGAGCAGTACTTC. The chain has TRBV25-1 and TRBJ2-7; TRBD1 agrees at 9 bases. The germline CDR1 and CDR2 sequences are MGHDK and SYGVNS. The J segment lost 6 bases and the V segment lost 4 bases, leaving 10 bases of the junction unmatched. This CDR3 is built from 15 residues.

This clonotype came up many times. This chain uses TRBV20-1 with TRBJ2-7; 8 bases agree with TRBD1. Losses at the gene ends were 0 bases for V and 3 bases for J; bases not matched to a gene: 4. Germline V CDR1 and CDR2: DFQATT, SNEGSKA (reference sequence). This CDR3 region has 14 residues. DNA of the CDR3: TGCAGTGCTAGAGACGCCACAGGGGGCTACGAGCAGTACTTC. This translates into CSARDATGGYEQYF.

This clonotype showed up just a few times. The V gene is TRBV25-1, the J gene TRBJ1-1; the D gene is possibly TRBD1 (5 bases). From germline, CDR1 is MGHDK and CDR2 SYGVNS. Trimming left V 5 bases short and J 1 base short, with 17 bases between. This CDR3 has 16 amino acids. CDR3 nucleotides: TGTGCCAGCAGTTTGTTTGAGGGGCCTAGGAACACTGAAGCTTTCTTT. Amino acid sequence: CASSLFEGPRNTEAFF. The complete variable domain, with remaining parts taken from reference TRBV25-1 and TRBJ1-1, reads EADIYQTPRYLVIGTGKKITLECSQTMGHDKMYWYQQDPGMELHLIHYSYGVNSTEKGDLSSESTVSRIRTEHFPLTLESARPSHTSQYLCASSLFEGPRNTEAFFGQGTRLTVV.